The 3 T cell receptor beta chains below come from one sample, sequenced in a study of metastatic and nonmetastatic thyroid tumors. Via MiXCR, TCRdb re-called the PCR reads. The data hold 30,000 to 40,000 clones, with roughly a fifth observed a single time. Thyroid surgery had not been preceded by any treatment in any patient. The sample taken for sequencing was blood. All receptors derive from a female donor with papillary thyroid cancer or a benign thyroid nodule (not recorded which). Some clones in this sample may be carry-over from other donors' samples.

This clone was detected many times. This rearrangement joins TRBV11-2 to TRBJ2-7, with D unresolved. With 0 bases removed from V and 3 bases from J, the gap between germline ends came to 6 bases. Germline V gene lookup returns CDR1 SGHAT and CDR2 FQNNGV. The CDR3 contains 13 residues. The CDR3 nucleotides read TGTGCCAGCAGCTTAGAGGGCCTCTACGAGCAGTACTTC. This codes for CASSLEGLYEQYF.

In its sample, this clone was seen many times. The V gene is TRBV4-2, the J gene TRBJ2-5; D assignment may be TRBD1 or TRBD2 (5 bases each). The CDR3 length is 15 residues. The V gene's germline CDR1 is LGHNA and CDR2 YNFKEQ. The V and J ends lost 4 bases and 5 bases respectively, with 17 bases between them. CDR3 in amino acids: CASSPPGWGTETQYF. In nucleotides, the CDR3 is TGTGCCAGCAGCCCCCCGGGGTGGGGGACGGAGACCCAGTACTTC.

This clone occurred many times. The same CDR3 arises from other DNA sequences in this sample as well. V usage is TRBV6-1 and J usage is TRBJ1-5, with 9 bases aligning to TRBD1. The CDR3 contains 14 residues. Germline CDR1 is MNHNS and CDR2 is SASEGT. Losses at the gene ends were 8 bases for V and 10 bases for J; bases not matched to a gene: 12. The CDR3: CASGGGTGLFPQHF. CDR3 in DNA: TGTGCCAGCGGGGGGGGGACAGGGCTCTTTCCCCAGCATTTT.